The present T cell receptor (beta chain) was sequenced within a study of T cell repertoires in cytomegalovirus infection. Overall study: Public TCR beta signature analysis indicated the presence of both CMV infection and matching HLA type.

As regards this clonotype: The antigen is unknown.

TCRdb independently ran MiXCR on the reads; one entry per CDR3 protein. The sample yields roughly 78,000 distinct CDR3 sequences, roughly 40% seen once. Trimming left V 5 bases short and J 1 base short, with 17 bases between. Per the germline V gene, CDR1 is SGHVS and CDR2 is FQNEAQ. The CDR3 length is 16 residues. The sample here was CD8+ T cells from cultured PBMCs, taken from culture after CMV antigen stimulation. This receptor was identified in a human donor in good health (CMV status not recorded). Some clones in this sample may be carry-over from other donors' samples. The V gene is TRBV7-8, the J gene TRBJ1-1; D possibly corresponds to TRBD1 (5 bases). The CDR3 coding sequence is TGTGCCAGCAGCCGAAGTGGGGCAGGCGGGAACACTGAAGCTTTCTTT. Protein: CASSRSGAGGNTEAFF. Supplemented by reference TRBV7-8 and TRBJ1-1, the full variable domain reads GAGVSQSPRYKVAKRGQDVALRCDPISGHVSLFWYQQALGQGPEFLTYFQNEAQLDKSGLPSDRFFAERPEGSVSTLKIQRTQQEDSAVYLCASSRSGAGGNTEAFFGQGTRLTVV.